This T cell receptor (beta chain) was recorded in a study of Tregs in tolerant kidney transplant recipients. General study results and limits: Expanding Tregs on activated donor B cells appeared to best identify donor-specific TCRbeta clones.

TCRdb's copy holds only in-frame clones and misses some; the assay was immunoSEQ multiplex PCR. This sample has around 20,000 clones, with about four fifths found just once. CD4+CD25+CD127- Tregs, CD4+CD25- non-Tregs, CD4 and CD8 cells were sorted. Germline V CDR1 and CDR2: LNHDA, SQIVND (reference sequence). Trimming pared 7 bases from V and 7 bases from J, leaving 16 bases between. The CDR3 covers 14 residues. The sample holds a few counts of this clone. Its antigen is undetermined. The V call is TRBV19, the J call TRBJ2-2; D might be TRBD1 or TRBD2, each matching 5 bases. Sequencing input: Tregs from blood. The TCR was taken from a human donor in good health. This chain's CDR3 is CASTPSGLGGELFF. The CDR3 DNA reads as TGTGCCAGTACCCCATCGGGGCTCGGCGGGGAGCTGTTTTTT.